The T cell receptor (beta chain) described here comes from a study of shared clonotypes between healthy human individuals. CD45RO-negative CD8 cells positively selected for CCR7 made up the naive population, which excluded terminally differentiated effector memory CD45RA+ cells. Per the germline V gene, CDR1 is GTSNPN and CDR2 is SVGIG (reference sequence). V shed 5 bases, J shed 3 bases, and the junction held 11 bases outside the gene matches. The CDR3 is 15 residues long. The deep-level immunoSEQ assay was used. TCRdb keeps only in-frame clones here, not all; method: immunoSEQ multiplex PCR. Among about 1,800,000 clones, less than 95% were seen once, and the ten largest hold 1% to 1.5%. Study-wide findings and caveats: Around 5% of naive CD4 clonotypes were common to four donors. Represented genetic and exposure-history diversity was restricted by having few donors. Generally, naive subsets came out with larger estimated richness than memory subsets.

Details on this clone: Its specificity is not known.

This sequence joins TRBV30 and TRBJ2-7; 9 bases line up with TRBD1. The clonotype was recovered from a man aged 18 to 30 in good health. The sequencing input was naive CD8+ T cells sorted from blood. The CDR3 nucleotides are TGTGCCTGGGAAAGGCGGGACAGGGCCTTCTACGAGCAGTACTTC. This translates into CAWERRDRAFYEQYF.